This T cell receptor (beta chain) appears in the sequencing data of a study of long-term antiretroviral therapy in people with HIV. Background on the study: The oldest samples precede the 2015 immediate-ART recommendation by about a decade. Whole-study results and caveats: Once patients were on ART, diversity went higher but still fell short of transplant donor controls.

At survey level, the immunoSEQ assay was run in its v3.0 version. In sequencing, roughly 35,000-55,000 T-cell genomes per sample were targeted. Generated by immunoSEQ multiplex PCR, the TCRdb table keeps only in-frame clones and is missing some. The sample lists about 23,000 clones, about 80% occurring once. V shed 8 bases and J shed 5 bases, with 21 bases lying between them. The length of the CDR3 is 14 residues. The germline V gene encodes CDR1 SQVTM and CDR2 ANQGSEA. A word on this clone: Its specificity is not known.

Sequenced here: unsorted PBMCs, sampled 0.3 years after starting antiretroviral therapy. This chain uses TRBV29-1 with TRBJ1-1, with a tentative D call TRBD1 (5 bases). The receptor comes from a man between 45 and 60 years old with HIV. The CDR3 sequence is CSIKEGQTKTEAFF. DNA of the CDR3: TGCAGCATAAAAGAGGGGCAGACTAAAACTGAAGCTTTCTTT.